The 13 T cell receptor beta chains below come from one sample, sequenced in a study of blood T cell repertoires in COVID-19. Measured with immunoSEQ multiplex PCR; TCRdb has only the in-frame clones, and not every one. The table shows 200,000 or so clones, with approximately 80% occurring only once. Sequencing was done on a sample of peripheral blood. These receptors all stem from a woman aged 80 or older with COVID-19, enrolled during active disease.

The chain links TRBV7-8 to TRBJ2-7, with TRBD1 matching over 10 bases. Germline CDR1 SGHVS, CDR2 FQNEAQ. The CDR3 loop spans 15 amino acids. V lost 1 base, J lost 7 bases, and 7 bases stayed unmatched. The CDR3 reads CASSLGVGTGVEQYV. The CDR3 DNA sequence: TGTGCCAGCAGCTTAGGAGTTGGGACAGGGGTTGAGCAGTACGTC.

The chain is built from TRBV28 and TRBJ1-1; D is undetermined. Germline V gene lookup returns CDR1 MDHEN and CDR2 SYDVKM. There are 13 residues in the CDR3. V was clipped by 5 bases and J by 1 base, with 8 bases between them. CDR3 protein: CASSVVPNTEAFF. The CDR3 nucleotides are TGTGCCAGCAGTGTAGTTCCGAACACTGAAGCTTTCTTT. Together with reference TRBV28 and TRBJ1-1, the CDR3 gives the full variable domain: DVKVTQSSRYLVKRTGEKVFLECVQDMDHENMFWYRQDPGLGLRLIYFSYDVKMKEKGDIPEGYSVSREKKERFSLILESASTNQTSMYLCASSVVPNTEAFFGQGTRLTVV.

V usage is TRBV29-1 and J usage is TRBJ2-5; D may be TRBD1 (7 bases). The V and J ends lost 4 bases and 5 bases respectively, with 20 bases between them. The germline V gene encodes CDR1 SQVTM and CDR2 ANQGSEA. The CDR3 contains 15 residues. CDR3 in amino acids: CSVVGGQTRWETQYF. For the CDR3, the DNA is TGCAGCGTTGTGGGGGGACAGACGAGGTGGGAGACCCAGTACTTC.

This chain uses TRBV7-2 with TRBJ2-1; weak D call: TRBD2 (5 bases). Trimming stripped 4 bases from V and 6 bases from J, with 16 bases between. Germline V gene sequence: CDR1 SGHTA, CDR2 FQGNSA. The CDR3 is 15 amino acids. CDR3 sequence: CASSSDLDPINEQFF. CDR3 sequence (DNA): TGTGCCAGCAGCTCGGACTTGGACCCTATCAATGAGCAGTTCTTC.

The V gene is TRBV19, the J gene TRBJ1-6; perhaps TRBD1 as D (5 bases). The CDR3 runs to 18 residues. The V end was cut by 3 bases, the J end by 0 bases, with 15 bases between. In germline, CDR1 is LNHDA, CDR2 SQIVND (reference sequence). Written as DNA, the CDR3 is TGTGCCAGTAGTATCTATTCACAGGCAAGCTCCTATAATTCACCCCTCCACTTT. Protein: CASSIYSQASSYNSPLHF.

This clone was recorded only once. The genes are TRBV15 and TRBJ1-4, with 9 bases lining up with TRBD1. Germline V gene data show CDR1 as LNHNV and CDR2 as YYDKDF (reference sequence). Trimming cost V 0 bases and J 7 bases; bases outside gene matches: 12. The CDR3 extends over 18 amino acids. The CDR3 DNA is TGTGCCACCAGCAGAGATGTCCATCTGACAGGGGGAATTGAAAAACTGTTTTTT. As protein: CATSRDVHLTGGIEKLFF. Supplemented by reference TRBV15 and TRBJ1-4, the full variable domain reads DAMVIQNPRYQVTQFGKPVTLSCSQTLNHNVMYWYQQKSSQAPKLLFHYYDKDFNNEADTPDNFQSRRPNTSFCFLDIRSPGLGDTAMYLCATSRDVHLTGGIEKLFFGSGTQLSVL.

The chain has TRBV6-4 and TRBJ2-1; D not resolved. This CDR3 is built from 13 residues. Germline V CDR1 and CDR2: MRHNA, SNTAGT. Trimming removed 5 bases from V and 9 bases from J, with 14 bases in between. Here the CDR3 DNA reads TGTGCCAGCAGTCAGTTCGTCCCTGGTGAGCAGTTCTTC. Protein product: CASSQFVPGEQFF.

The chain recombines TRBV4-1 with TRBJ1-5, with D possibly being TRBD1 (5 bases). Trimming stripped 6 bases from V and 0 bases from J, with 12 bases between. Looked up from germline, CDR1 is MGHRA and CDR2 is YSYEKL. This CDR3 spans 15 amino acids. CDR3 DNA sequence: TGCGCCAGCAGACCGACAGATTATAGCAATCAGCCCCAGCATTTT. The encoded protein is CASRPTDYSNQPQHF.

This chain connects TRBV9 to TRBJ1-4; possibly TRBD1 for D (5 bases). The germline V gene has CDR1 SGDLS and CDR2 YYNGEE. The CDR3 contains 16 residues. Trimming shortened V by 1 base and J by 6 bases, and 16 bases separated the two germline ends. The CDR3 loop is CASSVLGGAADEKLFF. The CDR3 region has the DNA TGTGCCAGCAGCGTACTCGGAGGGGCGGCTGATGAAAAACTGTTTTTT. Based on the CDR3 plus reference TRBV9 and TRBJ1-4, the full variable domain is DSGVTQTPKHLITATGQRVTLRCSPRSGDLSVYWYQQSLDQGLQFLIQYYNGEERAKGNILERFSAQQFPDLHSELNLSSLELGDSALYFCASSVLGGAADEKLFFGSGTQLSVL.

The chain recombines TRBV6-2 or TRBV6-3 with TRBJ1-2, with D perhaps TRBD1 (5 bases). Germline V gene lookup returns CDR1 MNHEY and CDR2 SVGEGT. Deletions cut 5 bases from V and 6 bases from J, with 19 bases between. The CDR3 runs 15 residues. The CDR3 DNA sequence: TGTGCCAGCAGTACCGAATGGGGGAGGCGCGATGGCTACACCTTC. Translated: CASSTEWGRRDGYTF.

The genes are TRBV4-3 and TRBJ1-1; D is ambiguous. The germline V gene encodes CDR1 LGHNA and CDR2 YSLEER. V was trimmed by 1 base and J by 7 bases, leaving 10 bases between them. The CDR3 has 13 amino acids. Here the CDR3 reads CASSQVPGIEAFF. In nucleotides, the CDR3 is TGCGCCAGCAGCCAAGTACCAGGAATTGAAGCTTTCTTT.

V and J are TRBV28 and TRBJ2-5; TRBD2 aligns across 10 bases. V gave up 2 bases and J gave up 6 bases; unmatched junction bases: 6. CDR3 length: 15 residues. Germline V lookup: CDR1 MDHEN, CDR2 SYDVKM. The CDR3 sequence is CASSLTASGGKTQYF. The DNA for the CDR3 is TGTGCCAGCAGTTTAACGGCTAGCGGGGGAAAGACCCAGTACTTC.

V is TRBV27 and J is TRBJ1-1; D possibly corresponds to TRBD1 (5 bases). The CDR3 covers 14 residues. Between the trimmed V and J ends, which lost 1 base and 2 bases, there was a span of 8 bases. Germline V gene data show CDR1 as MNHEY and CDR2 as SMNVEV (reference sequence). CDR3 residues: CASSLYRLNTEAFF. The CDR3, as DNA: TGTGCCAGCAGTTTATACAGGCTCAACACTGAAGCTTTCTTT.